The 17 T cell receptor beta chains below come from one sample, sequenced in a study of cytotoxic CD8 clonotypes in ibrutinib-treated CLL. Produced via immunoSEQ multiplex PCR; TCRdb's table is partial and in-frame only. The sample includes approximately 32,000 clones, approximately 69% seen only once; the top ten take 28%. The sequencing used PBMCs, collected before ibrutinib treatment. The receptors were gathered from a human donor with chronic lymphocytic leukemia.

The table lists this clone with a count of one. V gene TRBV7-6 combines with J gene TRBJ2-2; D is ambiguous. Germline V lookup: CDR1 SGHVS, CDR2 FNYEAQ. This CDR3 is 13 amino acids long. Trimming pared 0 bases from V and 5 bases from J, leaving 4 bases between. This CDR3 reads CASSLAATGELFF. The CDR3 bases are TGTGCCAGCAGCTTAGCAGCAACCGGGGAGCTGTTTTTT.

There are a few counts of this clone. The CDR3 region is CASSHRGIGNQPQHF. The CDR3 nucleotides read TGTGCCAGCAGTCATAGGGGGATCGGCAATCAGCCCCAGCATTTT. This sequence joins TRBV28 and TRBJ1-5, with D possibly TRBD1 on 6 matching bases. Germline loops: CDR1 MDHEN, CDR2 SYDVKM. The CDR3 is made up of 15 amino acids. Trimming left V 5 bases short and J 2 bases short, with 13 bases between.

This clone was picked up a small number of times. V and J are TRBV10-3 and TRBJ2-7; D possibly corresponds to TRBD2 (6 bases). Trimming removed 0 bases at V and 3 bases at J, with 9 bases between. The CDR3 runs to 14 residues. Looked up from germline, CDR1 is ENHRY and CDR2 is SYGVKD. The CDR3 bases are TGTGCCATCAGTGAGTCGGCGGGAAGCTACGAGCAGTACTTC. Translating it yields CAISESAGSYEQYF.

The chain joins TRBV2 to TRBJ2-3, with a tentative D call TRBD2 (6 bases). Trimming stripped 8 bases from V and 6 bases from J, with 12 bases between. The germline gives CDR1 SNHLY, CDR2 FYNNEI. This CDR3 has 12 amino acids. The CDR3 sequence: CASWRGEDTQYF. The CDR3 region has the DNA TGTGCCAGCTGGCGGGGCGAGGATACGCAGTATTTT.

This clone was observed once. J is TRBJ1-1 and V is TRBV19; D is perhaps TRBD1 (5 bases). Trimming pared 6 bases from V and 8 bases from J, leaving 19 bases between. Germline CDR1 is LNHDA and CDR2 is SQIVND (reference sequence). The CDR3 covers 14 residues. The CDR3 protein is CASSRDRKGAEAFF. As DNA, the CDR3 is TGTGCCAGTAGCAGAGACAGAAAAGGGGCGGAAGCTTTCTTT.

This clone was picked up a small number of times. The V call is TRBV18, the J call TRBJ2-3; D is uncertain. The germline gives CDR1 KGHSH, CDR2 LQKENI. V was cut by 6 bases and J by 7 bases, with 17 bases left in between. This CDR3 region has 14 residues. The CDR3, as DNA: TGTGCCAGCTCTCAAACGTCGTTGGCGAATACGCAGTATTTT. Translation gives CASSQTSLANTQYF.

The chain uses TRBV28 and TRBJ2-7, with TRBD1 as a possible D gene (6 bases). The CDR3 has 17 residues. Germline-derived CDR1 and CDR2 are MDHEN and SYDVKM. Trimming removed 5 bases from V and 0 bases from J, with 20 bases in between. CDR3 amino acids: CASSPPPNTGSSYEQYF. For the CDR3, the DNA is TGTGCCAGCAGTCCCCCCCCCAATACAGGGAGCTCCTACGAGCAGTACTTC.

The CDR3, as DNA: TGTGCCAGCAGTCGCGGGGGGGTGAACAATGAGCAGTTCTTC. It translates to CASSRGGVNNEQFF. V gene TRBV6-5 combines with J gene TRBJ2-1; 9 nucleotides match TRBD2. The germline V gene has CDR1 MNHEY and CDR2 SVGAGI. The CDR3 is 14 amino acids. V was clipped by 5 bases and J by 5 bases; unmatched bases: 4.

V usage is TRBV15 and J usage is TRBJ2-2, with D unclear. The CDR3 length is 15 residues. Germline V gene sequence: CDR1 LNHNV, CDR2 YYDKDF (reference sequence). The V end lost 0 bases, the J end lost 2 bases, and 7 bases lay between the germline ends. The CDR3 region is CATSRDFDNTGELFF. The DNA for the CDR3 is TGTGCCACCAGCAGAGATTTCGACAACACCGGGGAGCTGTTTTTT.

This clone showed up just once. This chain uses TRBV5-1 with TRBJ1-4; D is unresolved. V was cut by 4 bases and J by 0 bases, with 13 bases left in between. CDR1 and CDR2 from the germline V gene are SGHRS and YFSETQ. The CDR3 is 16 residues long. The CDR3 region is CASSLRPVTTNEKLFF. In nucleotides, the CDR3 is TGCGCCAGCAGCCTTCGCCCTGTAACAACTAATGAAAAACTGTTTTTT.

The genes are TRBV4-2 and TRBJ1-6; D is possibly TRBD1 (6 bases). V lost 1 base and J lost 6, with 13 bases in between. The CDR3 spans 16 residues. The germline V gene encodes CDR1 LGHNA and CDR2 YNFKEQ. This CDR3 reads CASSQAAGVGNSPLHF. The CDR3 DNA reads as TGTGCCAGCAGCCAAGCGGCAGGGGTCGGTAATTCACCCCTCCACTTT.

The rearrangement links TRBV2 to TRBJ1-5; a weak D match, TRBD1 (5 bases). Deletions cut 6 bases from V and 6 bases from J, with 18 bases between. Looked up from germline, CDR1 is SNHLY and CDR2 is FYNNEI. The CDR3 is 15 residues long. The DNA of the CDR3 is TGTGCCAGCAGCACTAGTCGGGGGTCCAGTCAGCCCCAGCATTTT. It codes for CASSTSRGSSQPQHF.

The genes are TRBV6-5 and TRBJ2-7, with D perhaps TRBD2 (5 bases). Trimming removed 3 bases from V and 8 bases from J, with 20 bases in between. The CDR3 consists of 15 residues. Germline CDR1 is MNHEY and CDR2 is SVGAGI. CDR3 residues: CASSYTGLDPGQQYF. In DNA, the CDR3 is TGTGCCAGCAGTTATACCGGACTGGACCCCGGACAGCAGTACTTC.

The J gene is TRBJ1-5, the V gene TRBV6-1; 7 nucleotides match TRBD1. CDR3 size: 15 residues. Looked up from germline, CDR1 is MNHNS and CDR2 is SASEGT. V was pared by 3 bases and J by 7 bases, with 9 bases of the junction left unmatched. DNA for the CDR3: TGTGCCAGCAGTGACGCCCAGGGGGAGGGACAGCCCCAGCATTTT. This sequence encodes CASSDAQGEGQPQHF.

The chain employs TRBV5-3 and TRBJ1-2; D may be TRBD1 (6 bases). TRBV5-3 is given ORF status, its function remaining uncertain. V was pared by 4 bases and J by 9 bases, with 22 bases between. This CDR3 is 15 amino acids long. The CDR3 region has the DNA TGTGCCAGAAGCCCACCGCGACAGGACGGCAAAAGCTACACCTTC. Translated, it gives CARSPPRQDGKSYTF.

The chain links TRBV19 to TRBJ2-6; D is unclear. Between the trimmed V and J ends, which lost 2 bases and 2 bases, there was a span of 10 bases. The germline V gene has CDR1 LNHDA and CDR2 SQIVND (reference sequence). The CDR3 runs 16 residues. CDR3 loop: CASSILGPTGANVLTF. The CDR3 DNA is TGTGCCAGTAGTATATTAGGACCGACTGGGGCCAACGTCCTGACTTTC. Full variable domain (rest looked up from reference TRBV19 and TRBJ2-6): DGGITQSPKYLFRKEGQNVTLSCEQNLNHDAMYWYRQDPGQGLRLIYYSQIVNDFQKGDIAEGYSVSREKKESFPLTVTSAQKNPTAFYLCASSILGPTGANVLTFGAGSRLTVL.

The chain links TRBV5-1 to TRBJ2-1; 8 bases line up with TRBD2. V was pared by 5 bases and J by 9 bases, with 7 bases of the junction left unmatched. The CDR3 sequence is 13 residues long. Germline assignment: CDR1 SGHRS and CDR2 YFSETQ. CDR3 nucleotide sequence: TGCGCCAGCAGGCCCAGCGGGAGAGGTGAGCAGTTCTTC. Amino acids: CASRPSGRGEQFF.